These 15 T cell receptor beta chains share one sample of origin, sequenced in a study of cytomegalovirus exposure and HLA in healthy donors. Assay used: immunoSEQ multiplex PCR; TCRdb lists only in-frame clones, some missing. The sample records about 280,000 clones, roughly 90% being singletons. The sequencing sample was made of PBMCs. Every receptor here comes from a young woman in good health and CMV-seronegative.

The chain employs TRBV13 and TRBJ2-1; D not resolved. The CDR3 totals 11 residues. Trimming stripped 5 bases from V and 7 bases from J, with 6 bases between. CDR1 is PRHDT and CDR2 is FYEKMQ in the germline V gene (reference sequence). CDR3 bases: TGTGCCAGCAGCCGTACTAATGAGCAGTTCTTC. Translated, it gives CASSRTNEQFF.

This clone was seen once. The J gene is TRBJ1-1, the V gene TRBV19; D is possibly TRBD1 (5 bases). Trimming stripped 4 bases from V and 5 bases from J, with 14 bases between. The CDR3 contains 14 residues. CDR1 is LNHDA, CDR2 SQIVND, per germline (reference sequence). The CDR3 protein is CASSRAEGVTEAFF. The CDR3 DNA reads as TGTGCCAGTAGTAGAGCTGAAGGGGTAACTGAAGCTTTCTTT. Full variable domain (remainder filled in from reference TRBV19 and TRBJ1-1): DGGITQSPKYLFRKEGQNVTLSCEQNLNHDAMYWYRQDPGQGLRLIYYSQIVNDFQKGDIAEGYSVSREKKESFPLTVTSAQKNPTAFYLCASSRAEGVTEAFFGQGTRLTVV.

J is TRBJ1-1 and V is TRBV11-3; 10 nucleotides align to TRBD1. The CDR3 totals 18 residues. Germline V CDR1 and CDR2: SGHNT, YENEEA. V gave up 0 bases and J gave up 5 bases; unmatched junction bases: 12. CDR3 sequence: CASSLDDDRGQGGTEAFF. In DNA form, the CDR3 reads TGTGCCAGCAGCTTAGATGACGACAGGGGGCAGGGGGGTACTGAAGCTTTCTTT.

The sample holds one count of this clone. This chain joins TRBV4-1 and TRBJ2-7; D gene ambiguous. This CDR3 has 14 residues. Germline CDR1 reads MGHRA; CDR2 reads YSYEKL. Trimming removed 1 base at V and 5 bases at J, with 12 bases between. The CDR3 protein is CASSQVSSHDEQYF. CDR3 sequence (DNA): TGCGCCAGCAGCCAAGTGAGTAGCCACGACGAGCAGTACTTC.

V usage is TRBV28 and J usage is TRBJ1-5; D is possibly TRBD1 (6 bases). Germline V lookup: CDR1 MDHEN, CDR2 SYDVKM. V lost 5 bases, J lost 6 bases, and 14 bases lay in between. The CDR3 is 14 residues long. CDR3 in DNA: TGTGCCAGCAGTGGAACAGGGCTCGTTCAGCCCCAGCATTTT. Protein: CASSGTGLVQPQHF.

This chain links TRBV2 with TRBJ2-1; TRBD2 aligns across 13 bases. The CDR3 is 15 residues long. With V trimmed by 6 bases and J by 9 bases, 8 bases remained unmatched. Germline loops: CDR1 SNHLY, CDR2 FYNNEI. DNA for the CDR3: TGTGCCAGCAGCGTACTAGCGGGAGGGCCCAGTGAGCAGTTCTTC. It specifies CASSVLAGGPSEQFF.

The chain employs TRBV5-1 and TRBJ2-1, with 11 bases that match TRBD2. The CDR3 runs 18 residues. With 4 bases clipped from V and 0 bases from J, the junction kept 9 bases outside the gene matches. CDR1 is SGHRS, CDR2 YFSETQ, per germline. The CDR3 DNA is TGCGCCAGCAGCCCCGGACTAGCGGGTGGGGGCTCCTACAATGAGCAGTTCTTC. This codes for CASSPGLAGGGSYNEQFF.

This chain uses TRBV29-1 with TRBJ2-3; 9 nucleotides agree with TRBD1. CDR1 and CDR2 (germline): SQVTM, ANQGSEA. With V trimmed by 6 bases and J by 2 bases, 6 bases remained unmatched. The CDR3 contains 14 residues. Here the CDR3 reads CSVANRGPTDTQYF. In nucleotides, the CDR3 is TGCAGCGTCGCCAACAGGGGGCCCACAGATACGCAGTATTTT.

The chain carries TRBV9 and TRBJ2-2; TRBD1 might be the D (6 bases). The ends were cut back, 1 base at V and 3 bases at J, with 19 bases in the middle. There are 18 residues in the CDR3. Germline CDR1 is SGDLS and CDR2 is YYNGEE. The CDR3, as DNA: TGTGCCAGCAGCGTAAACAGGGACCAAGCCAGGGACACCGGGGAGCTGTTTTTT. Protein product: CASSVNRDQARDTGELFF.

This chain links TRBV28 with TRBJ1-1; D unresolved. The CDR3 is made up of 19 amino acids. Per the germline V gene, CDR1 is MDHEN and CDR2 is SYDVKM. V was trimmed by 5 bases and J by 0 bases, leaving 25 bases between them. CDR3 DNA: TGTGCCAGCAGTCCCATCGGAGGGCCAGGACTGGGGATGAACACTGAAGCTTTCTTT. Amino acid sequence: CASSPIGGPGLGMNTEAFF.

The CDR3 coding sequence is TGCAGTGCAACAGGGGTGGGGGAGCTGTTTTTT. Translating it yields CSATGVGELFF. The V and J genes are TRBV20-1 and TRBJ2-2, with 7 bases that match TRBD1. The length of the CDR3 is 11 residues. CDR1 DFQATT and CDR2 SNEGSKA come from the germline V gene (reference sequence). The V and J ends lost 6 bases and 8 bases, in that order; junction bases with no gene match: 3.

J is TRBJ2-7 and V is TRBV6-6, with a weak D call TRBD1 (6 bases). The V gene lost 5 bases and the J gene lost 5 bases, with 13 bases spanning the gap. Germline V CDR1 and CDR2: MNHNY, SVGAGI (reference sequence). The CDR3 loop spans 13 amino acids. The CDR3 loop reads CASSTQGYNEQYF. The CDR3 region has the DNA TGTGCCAGCAGTACGCAGGGGTACAACGAGCAGTACTTC.

The chain uses TRBV14 and TRBJ2-3, with 9 bases fitting TRBD2. The CDR3 length is 17 residues. Per germline, CDR1 SGHDN and CDR2 FVKESK. The V gene end was trimmed by 1 base and the J gene end by 6 bases; junction bases not matched to a gene: 11. The CDR3 nucleotides read TGTGCCAGCAGCCAAGGGTTAGCGGGAGCTCCGAGGGATACGCAGTATTTT. It translates to CASSQGLAGAPRDTQYF. Filled out from reference TRBV14 and TRBJ2-3, the complete variable domain reads EAGVTQFPSHSVIEKGQTVTLRCDPISGHDNLYWYRRVMGKEIKFLLHFVKESKQDESGMPNNRFLAERTGGTYSTLKVQPAELEDSGVYFCASSQGLAGAPRDTQYFGPGTRLTVL.

The chain combines TRBV18 with TRBJ1-2, with D unclear. The V gene lost 2 bases and the J gene lost 0 bases, with 10 bases spanning the gap. This CDR3 comprises 15 residues. The germline CDR1 and CDR2 sequences are KGHSH and LQKENI. CDR3 nucleotides: TGTGCCAGCTCACCATATGAGGCCTCTAACTATGGCTACACCTTC. Translation: CASSPYEASNYGYTF.

The chain carries TRBV4-1 and TRBJ2-3; TRBD2 aligns across 8 bases. The V and J ends lost 2 bases and 2 bases, in that order; junction bases with no gene match: 6. Per the germline V gene, CDR1 is MGHRA and CDR2 is YSYEKL. The length of the CDR3 is 16 residues. DNA of the CDR3: TGCGCCAGCAGCCAAAGTTTAGCGGGGCTCACAGATACGCAGTATTTT. Translated: CASSQSLAGLTDTQYF.